One sample yielded the 14 T cell receptor beta chains listed below, sequenced in a study of early T cells in non-severe SARS-CoV-2 infection. TCRdb re-derived calls from the 5' RACE reads in MiXCR, one entry per CDR3 protein. The data show 69,000 or so distinct CDR3 sequences, around a tenth seen once. Sequenced: whole blood. Receptors were obtained from an adult who was a healthcare worker with PCR-confirmed SARS-CoV-2 infection or an uninfected control (not recorded which).

This rearrangement joins TRBV2 to TRBJ1-6, with TRBD1 as a possible D gene (6 bases). The length of the CDR3 is 15 residues. Trimming took off 6 bases at V and 10 bases at J, with 19 bases between the two ends. The germline V gene has CDR1 SNHLY and CDR2 FYNNEI. The CDR3 here is CASSVPTGRRSPLHF. In DNA form, the CDR3 reads TGTGCCAGCAGCGTTCCCACAGGGAGGAGGTCACCCCTCCACTTT.

The rearrangement links TRBV3-1 to TRBJ1-2; 9 bases are shared with TRBD1. V lost 7 bases to trimming and J lost 8 bases; unmatched junction nucleotides: 8. Germline V CDR1 and CDR2: LGHDT, YNNKEL (reference sequence). This CDR3 spans 13 amino acids. The CDR3 nucleotides are TGTGCCAGCATGGGACAGGGAGGAGACGGCTACACCTTC. Translating gives CASMGQGGDGYTF.

This clonotype appeared many times. The chain joins TRBV6-5 to TRBJ2-7; TRBD1 or TRBD2 may be the D gene (5 bases each). In germline, CDR1 is MNHEY, CDR2 SVGAGI. Trimming removed 2 bases at V and 2 bases at J, with 13 bases between. This CDR3 is built from 15 residues. This chain's CDR3 is CASSYDPGRPYEQYF. CDR3 nucleotides: TGTGCCAGCAGTTACGACCCGGGGCGTCCCTACGAGCAGTACTTC.

This clonotype was seen ten or more times. The chain is built from TRBV18 and TRBJ1-1; 7 bases are a match to TRBD1. The CDR3 extends over 14 amino acids. CDR1 is KGHSH, CDR2 LQKENI, per germline. Germline trimming cut 8 bases from V and 2 bases from J; bases unmatched to any gene: 8. CDR3 sequence (DNA): TGTGCCAGCACAAGACAGGGAGGTAACACTGAAGCTTTCTTT. This encodes CASTRQGGNTEAFF.

This clonotype has a handful of counts. The chain recombines TRBV3-1 with TRBJ2-2, with TRBD1 identical over 7 bases. There are 17 residues in the CDR3. CDR1 and CDR2 from the germline V gene are LGHDT and YNNKEL (reference sequence). The trim removed 5 bases at V and 0 bases at J, leaving 9 bases unmatched. Here the CDR3 reads CASSRRSGTANTGELFF. The CDR3 bases are TGTGCCAGCAGCAGAAGATCCGGGACAGCGAACACCGGGGAGCTGTTTTTT.

This clonotype was seen more than once but under ten times. The chain uses TRBV5-6 and TRBJ2-2; 7 nucleotides agree with TRBD1. Germline V gene lookup returns CDR1 SGHDT and CDR2 YYEEEE. Losses at the gene ends were 4 bases for V and 4 bases for J; bases not matched to a gene: 1. The CDR3 has 13 residues. For the CDR3, the DNA is TGTGCCAGCAGCCGACAGGGCACCGGGGAGCTGTTTTTT. Protein product: CASSRQGTGELFF.

This chain joins TRBV7-6 and TRBJ2-1; D remains ambiguous. The CDR3 length is 15 residues. Germline lookup yields CDR1 SGHVS and CDR2 FNYEAQ. With 8 bases removed from V and 4 bases from J, the gap between germline ends came to 18 bases. The CDR3 coding sequence is TGTGCCAGCGGTCTTGGTGCGAACTCTTACAATGAGCAGTTCTTC. Its protein is CASGLGANSYNEQFF.

This clonotype has a handful of counts. This chain uses TRBV9 with TRBJ2-7; TRBD2 is a possible D gene (6 bases). This CDR3 spans 12 amino acids. The germline gives CDR1 SGDLS, CDR2 YYNGEE. Between the trimmed V and J ends, which lost 4 bases and 6 bases, there was a span of 11 bases. The CDR3 coding sequence is TGTGCCAGCAGCCATAACGGGGGCGAGCAGTACTTC. It specifies CASSHNGGEQYF.

This clonotype was seen at least ten times. The chain is built from TRBV20-1 and TRBJ1-1; the D is unclear. CDR1 DFQATT and CDR2 SNEGSKA come from the germline V gene (reference sequence). The CDR3 has 14 residues. Trimming removed 0 bases at V and 4 bases at J, with 12 bases between. This CDR3 reads CSARDYPGITEAFF. The CDR3, as DNA: TGCAGTGCTAGAGATTATCCAGGCATCACTGAAGCTTTCTTT.

This clonotype was recorded many times. This sequence joins TRBV15 and TRBJ1-5; D unclear. Germline V lookup: CDR1 LNHNV, CDR2 YYDKDF (reference sequence). The V end was cut by 5 bases, the J end by 1 base, with 12 bases between. The CDR3 is 15 amino acids. CDR3 in amino acids: CATSRESGSNQPQHF. The DNA of the CDR3 is TGTGCCACCAGCCGCGAAAGTGGCAGCAATCAGCCCCAGCATTTT.

This clonotype was seen ten or more times. For the CDR3, the DNA is TGTGCCTGGAGTAAAACGACAACCCGTGGCCATGAGCAGTTCTTC. Residues: CAWSKTTTRGHEQFF. This rearrangement joins TRBV30 to TRBJ2-1; D is ambiguous. The V end lost 2 bases, the J end lost 8 bases, and 19 bases lay between the germline ends. The CDR3 runs to 15 residues. Germline CDR1 and CDR2: GTSNPN and SVGIG (reference sequence).

Of note for this clonotype: A much more abundant neighbour one base away suggests this may be a read error. The rearrangement links TRBV9 to TRBJ1-3; D is possibly TRBD1 (6 bases). This CDR3 has 18 residues. Germline values: CDR1 SGDLS, CDR2 YYNGEE. The CDR3 is CASSVGWTDRSSENTIYF. The CDR3, as DNA: TGTGCCAGCAGCGTTGGTTGGACTGACAGGAGCTCTGAAAACACCATATATTTT.

This clonotype has a count of ten or more. The chain carries TRBV24-1 and TRBJ2-3; 11 nucleotides align to TRBD2. The V gene's germline CDR1 is KGHDR and CDR2 SFDVKD. This CDR3 spans 17 amino acids. The junction had 10 bases not matched to a gene; V was cut back by 4 bases and J by 5 bases. This chain's CDR3 is CATSEPTTSGGRDTQYF. The CDR3 nucleotides are TGTGCCACCAGTGAACCCACCACTAGCGGGGGTAGAGATACGCAGTATTTT.

This clonotype came up many times. The chain is built from TRBV29-1 and TRBJ1-2; D call uncertain. From germline, CDR1 is SQVTM and CDR2 ANQGSEA. V was pared by 6 bases and J by 7 bases, with 12 bases between. The length of the CDR3 is 11 residues. CDR3 sequence reads: CSVLEEAGYTF. The DNA for the CDR3 is TGCAGCGTATTGGAGGAGGCTGGCTACACCTTC.